This T cell receptor (beta chain) was obtained from a study of shared clonotypes between healthy human individuals. Study-level information: Each donor's CD8 memory used one plate, CD8 naive two, each CD4 subset three.

CDR1 MGHRA and CDR2 YSYEKL come from the germline V gene. With V trimmed by 3 bases and J by 3 bases, 16 bases remained unmatched. The CDR3 length is 18 residues. Regarding the study as a whole: Estimated clonotype richness was generally higher in naive than memory subsets. Some clonotypes were shared by all four sorted-subset donors, while others were not shared. The non-shared ones had lower generation probabilities than the shared ones. The study found about 5% of naive CD4 clonotypes shared across a handful of donors.

Profiled with immunoSEQ multiplex PCR; TCRdb holds only in-frame clones, not every one. The sample consists of 850,000 to 1,100,000 clones, approximately 77% of them appearing once. Note on this clone: Its antigen is currently unknown.

The sequenced material came from memory CD4+ T cells from PBMCs. Subset meaning: CD45RA-negative fraction. The receptor's source is a man between 18 and 29 years old in good health. Some clones in this sample may be carry-over from other donors' samples. The genes are TRBV4-1 and TRBJ2-7, with TRBD2 identical over 8 bases. CDR3 sequence reads: CASSQGLRGGGRFYEQYF. CDR3 nucleotides: TGCGCCAGCAGCCAGGGCCTCCGGGGGGGCGGGAGATTCTACGAGCAGTACTTC.